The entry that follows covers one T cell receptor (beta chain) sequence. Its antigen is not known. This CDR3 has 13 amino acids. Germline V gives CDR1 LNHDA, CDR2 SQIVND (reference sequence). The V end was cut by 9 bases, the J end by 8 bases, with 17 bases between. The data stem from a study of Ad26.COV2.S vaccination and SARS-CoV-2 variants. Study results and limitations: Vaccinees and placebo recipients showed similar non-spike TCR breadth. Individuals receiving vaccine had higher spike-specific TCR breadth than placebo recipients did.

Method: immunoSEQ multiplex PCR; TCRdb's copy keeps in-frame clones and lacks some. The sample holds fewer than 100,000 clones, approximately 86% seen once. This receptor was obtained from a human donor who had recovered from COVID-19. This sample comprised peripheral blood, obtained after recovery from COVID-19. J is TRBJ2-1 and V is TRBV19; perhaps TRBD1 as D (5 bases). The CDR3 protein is CASKIVGRDEQFF. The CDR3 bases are TGTGCCAGCAAGATAGTGGGGCGCGATGAGCAGTTCTTC.